The clone carrying this T cell receptor (beta chain) was observed once. The table came from immunoSEQ multiplex PCR; TCRdb's copy has only in-frame clones and leaves some out. The data show 250,000 to 350,000 clones, about nine tenths seen once. Germline CDR1 KGHSH, CDR2 LQKENI. The CDR3 has 12 amino acids. V was pared by 3 bases and J by 7 bases, with 10 bases between. This sample was included in a study of cytomegalovirus exposure and HLA in healthy donors. The source is a woman aged 18-35 years in good health and CMV-seronegative. The sequenced material came from PBMCs. The V and J genes are TRBV18 and TRBJ2-7; D gene unclear. Here the CDR3 reads CASSPLQEEQYF. The CDR3 DNA follows: TGTGCCAGCTCACCTTTGCAGGAAGAGCAGTACTTC. Drawing the rest from reference TRBV18 and TRBJ2-7, the complete variable domain is NAGVMQNPRHLVRRRGQEARLRCSPMKGHSHVYWYRQLPEEGLKFMVYLQKENIIDESGMPKERFSAEFPKEGPSILRIQQVVRGDSAAYFCASSPLQEEQYFGPGTRLTVT.